Following are 25 T cell receptor beta chains from one sample sequenced in a study of blood T cell repertoires in COVID-19. Data came from immunoSEQ multiplex PCR; TCRdb stores just in-frame clones and leaves some out. The table has 100,000 to 120,000 clones, about 85% seen once. The specimen was peripheral blood. These receptors all stem from a human donor in a cohort sampled during active COVID-19.

This clone came up a few times. CDR3 coding DNA: TGTGCCAGCAGCGATACCCCTAGCGGGGTGGGCGGGGAGCTGTTTTTT. Residues: CASSDTPSGVGGELFF. The rearrangement joins TRBV7-2 to TRBJ2-2; 9 bases map to TRBD2. This CDR3 has 16 amino acids. V lost 5 bases and J lost 7; bases outside the gene matches: 11. The germline gives CDR1 SGHTA, CDR2 FQGNSA.

This clone was found once. The chain couples TRBV14 to TRBJ2-1; 7 bases match TRBD2. J gave up 11 bases and V 0 bases, and 10 bases lay outside the gene matches. This CDR3 contains 15 residues. CDR1 is SGHDN, CDR2 FVKESK, per germline. The CDR3 DNA reads TGTGCCAGCAGCCAAGATTTGGGGGGGTGGCAAAAGCAGTTCTTC. Protein sequence: CASSQDLGGWQKQFF.

J is TRBJ1-1 and V is TRBV7-6; TRBD1 might be the D (6 bases). The CDR3 extends over 15 amino acids. In germline, CDR1 is SGHVS, CDR2 FNYEAQ. Trimming pared 5 bases from V and 3 bases from J, leaving 16 bases between. CDR3 in DNA: TGTGCCAGCAGCACTGGACAGCCCACAGACACTGAAGCTTTCTTT. It codes for CASSTGQPTDTEAFF.

V is TRBV4-3 and J is TRBJ1-2; TRBD1 agrees at 8 bases. Trimming cost V 0 bases and J 6 bases; bases outside gene matches: 9. The CDR3 contains 16 residues. Germline loops: CDR1 LGHNA, CDR2 YSLEER. The CDR3 DNA is TGCGCCAGCAGCCAAGAAGGAGACAGGGGAGGAGATGGCTACACCTTC. It encodes CASSQEGDRGGDGYTF.

The DNA for the CDR3 is TGTGCCATCAGTGAGCCCCCCGGACCTGACAGGGAGCAGTACTTC. Protein product: CAISEPPGPDREQYF. This chain links TRBV10-3 with TRBJ2-7; D might be TRBD1 (6 bases). CDR3 length equals 15 residues. The V end was cut by 2 bases, the J end by 7 bases, with 18 bases between. CDR1 ENHRY and CDR2 SYGVKD come from the germline V gene.

This chain connects TRBV7-2 to TRBJ1-1; weak D call: TRBD1 (5 bases). The V gene lost 2 bases and the J gene lost 5 bases, with 15 bases spanning the gap. Germline CDR1 SGHTA, CDR2 FQGNSA. The CDR3 spans 15 residues. CDR3 coding DNA: TGTGCCAGCAGCTTACTACCAGGGTCCGGGACTGAAGCTTTCTTT. Protein: CASSLLPGSGTEAFF.

With respect to this clone: Its ends do not fully match the called genes, so a read error is possible. This chain joins TRBV28 and TRBJ2-1; 8 positions agree with TRBD2. Germline loops: CDR1 MDHEN, CDR2 SYDVKM. The CDR3 is 14 residues long. Here the CDR3 DNA reads TGTGCCAGCAGTTTTAGGTCAGGGCGGGGGGTGGAGATCTTC. As protein: CASSFRSGRGVEIF.

This chain links TRBV5-1 with TRBJ2-2; D gene ambiguous. CDR1 and CDR2 from the germline V gene are SGHRS and YFSETQ. CDR3 length: 14 amino acids. Trimming cost V 4 bases and J 1 base, with 8 bases left between them. The chain's CDR3 is CASSQLQNTGELFF. The DNA for the CDR3 is TGCGCCAGCAGCCAGTTACAGAACACCGGGGAGCTGTTTTTT. The full variable domain, completed using reference TRBV5-1 and TRBJ2-2, is KAGVTQTPRYLIKTRGQQVTLSCSPISGHRSVSWYQQTPGQGLQFLFEYFSETQRNKGNFPGRFSGRQFSNSRSEMNVSTLELGDSALYLCASSQLQNTGELFFGEGSRLTVL.

The chain couples TRBV5-4 to TRBJ1-1; 9 nucleotides line up with TRBD1. With V trimmed by 4 bases and J by 0 bases, 7 bases remained unmatched. Germline V gives CDR1 SGHNT, CDR2 YYREEE (reference sequence). This CDR3 region has 16 residues. CDR3 coding DNA: TGTGCCAGCAGCAGGACAGGGGCGAGTTTGAACACTGAAGCTTTCTTT. Protein: CASSRTGASLNTEAFF.

The rearrangement uses TRBV20-1 and TRBJ2-7; 10 bases map to TRBD1. The CDR3 extends over 15 amino acids. Germline CDR1 DFQATT, CDR2 SNEGSKA (reference sequence). The trim removed 3 bases at V and 6 bases at J, leaving 11 bases unmatched. The CDR3 nucleotides read TGCAGTGCTAGTGGTCCCGGGACAGGGGTCGGCGAGCAGTACTTC. It yields the protein CSASGPGTGVGEQYF.

This sequence joins TRBV7-9 and TRBJ1-6, with a tentative D call TRBD1 (6 bases). Germline V gene lookup returns CDR1 SEHNR and CDR2 FQNEAQ (reference sequence). Trimming cost V 5 bases and J 8 bases, with 13 bases left between them. The CDR3 is 14 amino acids. The DNA for the CDR3 is TGTGCCAGCAGCCGGAACAGGGACGATTCACCCCTCCACTTT. Its translation: CASSRNRDDSPLHF.

This chain joins TRBV16 and TRBJ1-2; D remains ambiguous. Per germline, CDR1 KGHSY and CDR2 FQNENV. The CDR3 totals 15 residues. The V end was cut by 3 bases, the J end by 7 bases, with 18 bases between. In DNA, the CDR3 is TGTGCCAGCAGCCACTACGGAGATCTATTGAGTGGCTACACCTTC. As protein: CASSHYGDLLSGYTF.

CDR3 amino acids: CASSHTVGLAGGTSEQFF. The CDR3 bases are TGTGCCAGCAGCCACACCGTCGGGCTAGCGGGGGGGACAAGTGAGCAGTTCTTC. This chain uses TRBV7-6 with TRBJ2-1, with 12 bases fitting TRBD2. The CDR3 totals 18 residues. Germline CDR1 and CDR2: SGHVS and FNYEAQ. Trimming removed 5 bases from V and 9 bases from J; junction bases left unmatched: 17. Variable domain in full (rest from reference TRBV7-6 and TRBJ2-1): GAGVSQSPRYKVTKRGQDVALRCDPISGHVSLYWYRQALGQGPEFLTYFNYEAQQDKSGLPNDRFSAERPEGSISTLTIQRTEQRDSAMYRCASSHTVGLAGGTSEQFFGPGTRLTVL.

The chain employs TRBV6-5 and TRBJ2-5; a weak D match, TRBD1 (5 bases). The ends were cut back, 1 base at V and 1 base at J, with 13 bases in the middle. Germline V gene lookup returns CDR1 MNHEY and CDR2 SVGAGI. The CDR3 has 16 amino acids. The CDR3 DNA follows: TGTGCCAGCAGTTACTTCGGGCAGGGAACCCAAGAGACCCAGTACTTC. It specifies CASSYFGQGTQETQYF.

This clone was recorded once. V usage is TRBV28 and J usage is TRBJ1-1; 9 bases are shared with TRBD1. Trimming took 7 bases from V and 10 from J; bases not matched to a gene: 4. This CDR3 spans 11 amino acids. The germline V gene encodes CDR1 MDHEN and CDR2 SYDVKM. The CDR3 sequence: CASIMTGGAFF. In nucleotides, the CDR3 is TGTGCCAGCATTATGACAGGGGGAGCTTTCTTT.

This CDR3 is CASSLQGFSYGYTF. In DNA, the CDR3 is TGCGCCAGCAGTTTACAGGGTTTCTCCTATGGCTACACCTTC. The gene calls are TRBV23-1 and TRBJ1-2, with D possibly matching TRBD1 (6 bases). TRBV23-1 is marked as an open reading frame, function uncertain. The CDR3 extends over 14 amino acids. Trimming removed 5 bases at V and 4 bases at J, with 14 bases between.

This clone showed up just a few times. The chain combines TRBV15 with TRBJ1-5, with D possibly TRBD1 on 6 matching bases. V lost 5 bases, J lost 1 base, and 9 bases lay in between. Germline CDR1 reads LNHNV; CDR2 reads YYDKDF (reference sequence). The CDR3 length is 14 residues. CDR3 bases: TGTGCCACCAGCCGGGGACAAAGCAATCAGCCCCAGCATTTT. Translated, it gives CATSRGQSNQPQHF.

V usage is TRBV7-2 and J usage is TRBJ1-5, with a tentative D call TRBD1 (5 bases). V was shortened by 2 bases and J by 7 bases, with 15 bases between the two germline ends. In germline, CDR1 is SGHTA, CDR2 FQGNSA. This CDR3 contains 15 residues. The CDR3 reads CASSLFVRAAQPQHF. Written as DNA, the CDR3 is TGTGCCAGCAGCTTATTTGTCAGGGCGGCCCAGCCCCAGCATTTT.

V usage is TRBV5-4 and J usage is TRBJ2-1; 7 nucleotides align to TRBD2. The CDR3 length is 15 residues. The ends lost 1 base at V and 2 bases at J; junction bases unmatched: 3. Germline assignment: CDR1 SGHNT and CDR2 YYREEE (reference sequence). The CDR3 protein is CASSLNGGAYNEQFF. CDR3 nucleotide sequence: TGTGCCAGCAGCTTGAATGGGGGGGCCTACAATGAGCAGTTCTTC.

This chain links TRBV15 with TRBJ2-7; D might be TRBD1 (6 bases). The V end was cut by 9 bases, the J end by 5 bases, with 14 bases between. The CDR3 is made up of 12 amino acids. Germline V gene lookup returns CDR1 LNHNV and CDR2 YYDKDF (reference sequence). CDR3 loop: CATSGVGNEQYF. CDR3 nucleotides: TGTGCCACTTCAGGGGTTGGGAACGAGCAGTACTTC. The full variable domain, in which reference TRBV15 and TRBJ2-7 provide the parts outside the CDR3, is DAMVIQNPRYQVTQFGKPVTLSCSQTLNHNVMYWYQQKSSQAPKLLFHYYDKDFNNEADTPDNFQSRRPNTSFCFLDIRSPGLGDTAMYLCATSGVGNEQYFGPGTRLTVT.

V and J are TRBV29-1 and TRBJ2-1; TRBD2 aligns across 9 bases. The junction had 15 bases not matched to a gene; V was cut back by 6 bases and J by 12 bases. CDR3 length: 14 residues. The germline CDR1 and CDR2 sequences are SQVTM and ANQGSEA. CDR3 bases: TGCAGCGTAACGAGCGGGGGGCCCCTGGTGGGGCAGTTCTTC. Translating gives CSVTSGGPLVGQFF.

The chain is built from TRBV5-4 and TRBJ1-1; D gene unclear. The CDR3 contains 11 residues. Trimming removed 0 bases at V and 8 bases at J, with 5 bases between. Per the germline V gene, CDR1 is SGHNT and CDR2 is YYREEE (reference sequence). The chain's CDR3 is CASSLDSEAFF. Here the CDR3 DNA reads TGTGCCAGCAGCTTGGACAGCGAAGCTTTCTTT.

The CDR3 spells CASSTDSVLAKNIQYF. The CDR3 nucleotides are TGTGCCAGCAGCACAGACAGCGTTCTAGCCAAAAACATTCAGTACTTC. The V call is TRBV5-4, the J call TRBJ2-4, with a weak D call TRBD1 (5 bases). The germline V gene has CDR1 SGHNT and CDR2 YYREEE (reference sequence). The CDR3 has 16 amino acids. Trimming pared 4 bases from V and 0 bases from J, leaving 14 bases between.

The rearrangement links TRBV3-1 (or the pseudogene TRBV3-2) to TRBJ1-2, with D unresolved. The CDR3 covers 16 residues. CDR1 and CDR2 (germline): LGHDT, YNNKEL (reference sequence). V lost 0 bases and J lost 5, with 16 bases in between. Here the CDR3 DNA reads TGTGCCAGCAGCCAAGAATCACTGCCGAAAAAGTATGGCTACACCTTC. Translation gives CASSQESLPKKYGYTF.

The CDR3 region has the DNA TGTGCCAGCAGCCGACTCGAGGGAAACACCGGGGAGCTGTTTTTT. It translates to CASSRLEGNTGELFF. The V and J genes are TRBV11-2 and TRBJ2-2; maybe TRBD2 (5 bases). Trimming stripped 5 bases from V and 2 bases from J, with 12 bases between. CDR3 length: 15 amino acids. Per the germline V gene, CDR1 is SGHAT and CDR2 is FQNNGV.